This paragraph covers one TCR beta chain sequence. This clonotype appeared once. It lacks a known antigen. Base qualities are missing; no much larger clone stands one base away. One read alone lends weak support. This sample is part of a study of CD8 T cells in Susac syndrome (dated by TCRdb to the late 2010s). A note on the overall study: Whether CD8+ T cell activation and differentiation in Susac syndrome was antigen driven was tested using repertoire sequencing.

What the work shows at the level of the full study, not this receptor alone: The study acknowledged that relatively few individuals were included in the TCR sequencing and HLA analysis.

RNA was extracted using the RNeasy kit, and about 0.5 to 1 microgram was reverse transcribed with random hexamers. The immunoSEQ multiplex PCR assay, covering 54 Vbeta and 13 Jbeta segments, was used to amplify TCR beta CDR3 regions. Bias from PCR amplification was corrected by using a synthetic template baseline for primer optimization and for computational correction. As for the authors' bioinformatics: Only productive sequences were kept, with reads annotated to V, D and J genes according to IMGT and analyzed in immunoSEQ Analyzer. Clonality was calculated as one minus the Shannon entropy normalized by log2 of the number of productive unique sequences. For each patient and control, public and private clones were evaluated among the 100 most prevalent clones. A clone was defined as Susac-specific if it was absent from the healthy and MS cohorts, from some 1,100 published viral clones and from other ImmuneACCESS disease sequences. The raw public reads went through TCRdb reprocessing: fastp at Q25, MiXCR clone calling, in-frame beta chains kept. When rows share a CDR3 protein, they turn into one entry using the most common DNA and genes. The V and J calls and clone size come from TCRdb's table, not from the authors' own analysis. The sample table shows 150,000 to 200,000 distinct CDR3 sequences, and about 94% are seen once. The ten top clones hold around 0.14% of the sample.

Sequences MNHEY (CDR1) and SVGAGI (CDR2) are obtained from the germline V gene. The junction shows trimming of 2 bases on V and 6 bases on J, plus 11 bases between the germline ends. Its CDR3 holds 13 amino acids, cysteine through phenylalanine. Only the CDR3 portion is preserved as DNA: 39 bases, with reading frame beginning at the first base. High-throughput TCR beta sequencing profiled peripheral blood CD8+ and CD4+ T cells from healthy donors, Susac syndrome patients and multiple sclerosis patients. Healthy donors were age- and sex-matched controls. Bulk CD8+ and CD4+ T cells were purified by magnetic negative isolation, whereas CD8+ TEMRA cells were enriched by FACS. Blood was drawn into EDTA tubes, processed within 24 hours, and PBMCs were isolated by density gradient centrifugation. PBMCs intended for TCR sequencing were cryopreserved in liquid nitrogen and thawed later in a water bath at 37 degrees C. A purity of at least 90% was achieved for sorted or isolated CD4+, CD8+ and CD8+ TEMRA cells.

The TCR originated in a human donor in good health. The V gene is TRBV6-5 and the J gene is TRBJ2-7, with a tentative D gene TRBD1 over 6 matching bases. The sample comprised CD4+ T cells from PBMCs. The sequenced DNA is TGTGCCAGCAGTTACCAGACAGGATCCGAGCAGTACTTC. It translates as CASSYQTGSEQYF.